The T cell receptor beta chain described here comes from a study of cytomegalovirus exposure and HLA in healthy donors. Remarks on this clone: What it binds is unknown.

Data came from immunoSEQ multiplex PCR; TCRdb stores just in-frame clones and leaves some out. This sample carries 150,000 to 200,000 clones, 89% of them seen once, and the ten largest clones take over 4%. Notes on the study in general: The CMV antigen specificity of a few CMV-associated chains was confirmed through in vitro analysis. Over 150 TCR beta chains were listed as cytomegalovirus-associated. Accounts indicate the classifier identified cytomegalovirus status with strong specificity and sensitivity. Many donors carried some public TCRs, although rarity characterized most TCR sequences.

Germline loops: CDR1 SGHRS, CDR2 YFSETQ. The J segment lost 5 bases and the V segment lost 4 bases, leaving 4 bases of the junction unmatched. CDR3 length: 15 residues. The chain is built from TRBV5-1 and TRBJ2-1, with 12 bases that match TRBD2. Material: PBMCs. This TCR derives from a man aged 18 to 29 in good health and CMV-seropositive. As DNA, the CDR3 is TGCGCCAGCAGCAGACTAGCGGGAGTCAACAATGAGCAGTTCTTC. It encodes CASSRLAGVNNEQFF.